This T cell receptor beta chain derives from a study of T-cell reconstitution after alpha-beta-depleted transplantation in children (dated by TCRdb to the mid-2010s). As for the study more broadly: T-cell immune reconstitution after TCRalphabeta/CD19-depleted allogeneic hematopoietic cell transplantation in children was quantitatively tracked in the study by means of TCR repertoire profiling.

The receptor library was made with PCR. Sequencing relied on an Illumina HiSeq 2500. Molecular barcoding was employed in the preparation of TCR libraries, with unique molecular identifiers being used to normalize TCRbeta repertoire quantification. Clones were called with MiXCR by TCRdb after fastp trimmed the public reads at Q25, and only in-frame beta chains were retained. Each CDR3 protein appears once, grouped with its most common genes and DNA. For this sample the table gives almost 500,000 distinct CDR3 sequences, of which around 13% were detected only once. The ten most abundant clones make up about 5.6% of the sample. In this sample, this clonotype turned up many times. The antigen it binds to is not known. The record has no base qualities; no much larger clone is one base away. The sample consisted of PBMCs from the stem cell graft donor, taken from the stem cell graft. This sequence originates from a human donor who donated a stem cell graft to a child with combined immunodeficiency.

The sequenced DNA is TGTGCCAGCAGCCACCTCGCCCGGACTAGCGAGACCTACGAGCAGTACTTC. The resulting protein is CASSHLARTSETYEQYF. Rearrangement joined TRBV4-2 to TRBJ2-7; TRBD2 lines up with 9 middle nucleotides. V is pruned by 3 bases and J by 2 bases, leaving 11 bases of the junction without a gene match. CDR1 and CDR2 are read off the germline V gene as LGHNA and YNFKEQ. Reading from cysteine to phenylalanine, the CDR3 counts 17 amino acids. Only CDR3 DNA remains: 51 bases, in frame from the first base.